This record looks at one TCR beta chain sequence and its context. Its target is unknown. Oncomine TCR Beta short-read sequencing was applied to DNA from cultured CD4+ T cells. In this case, cultured CD4+ T cells provided the extracted genomic DNA. Via MiXCR, TCRdb re-called the PCR reads, giving one row per CDR3 protein. The sample carries about 15,000 distinct CDR3 sequences, roughly 53% recorded once. Treatment defined: approximately 9-day PBMC culture with coronavirus spike peptide pools or control peptides (ViraFEST assay). Researchers grew the cells for around 10 days and then pulled out CD4+ T cells by negative selection. CDR1 and CDR2 (germline): SGHVS, FQNEAQ. V lost 3 bases and J lost 0; bases outside the gene matches: 4. The length of the CDR3 is 16 residues. The data are from a study of vaccination and CD4 T cells after COVID-19. In the study overall: The post-vaccine samples came a median 72 days after dose two (range 14 to 241).

The sequenced sample was CD4+ T cells from blood, cultured in vitro, obtained before SARS-CoV-2 vaccination. The TCR comes from a human donor who had recovered from COVID-19. The V gene is TRBV7-8, the J gene TRBJ1-3, with TRBD1 identical over 8 bases. Written as DNA, the CDR3 is TGTGCCAGCAGCTTGACAGGGGCCGACTCTGGAAACACCATATATTTT. Protein product: CASSLTGADSGNTIYF.